The 31 T cell receptor beta chains listed next were all sequenced from one sample in a study of glioma-infiltrating T cells after dendritic cell vaccination. Libraries were prepared by immunoSEQ multiplex PCR; TCRdb keeps only in-frame clonotypes and omits some of them. The table has around 100,000 clones, about four fifths seen once. The specimen comprised blood, sampled before dendritic cell vaccination. Receptors were obtained from a human donor with glioblastoma.

The V gene is TRBV28, the J gene TRBJ2-2; 8 positions match TRBD1. CDR1 is MDHEN, CDR2 SYDVKM, per germline. Trimming removed 6 bases from V and 4 bases from J; junction bases left unmatched: 7. The CDR3 length is 15 residues. This CDR3 is CASSPDRAGTGELFF. CDR3 coding DNA: TGTGCCAGCAGCCCGGACAGGGCGGGCACCGGGGAGCTGTTTTTT.

The chain joins TRBV7-9 to TRBJ2-6; perhaps TRBD2 as D (5 bases). Deletions cut 0 bases from V and 2 bases from J, with 11 bases between. Germline loops: CDR1 SEHNR, CDR2 FQNEAQ (reference sequence). This CDR3 has 17 amino acids. CDR3 nucleotide sequence: TGTGCCAGCAGCTTAGCGCCGAGAGGGACTGGGGCCAACGTCCTGACTTTC. Protein: CASSLAPRGTGANVLTF.

This rearrangement joins TRBV5-6 to TRBJ2-1; 9 bases map to TRBD1. This CDR3 region has 19 residues. With V trimmed by 7 bases and J by 6 bases, 23 bases remained unmatched. The germline V gene has CDR1 SGHDT and CDR2 YYEEEE. The CDR3 nucleotides are TGTGCCAGCGACACTGGGGGGACAGGGAACTTAGGGATAAGCAATGAGCAGTTCTTC. Protein product: CASDTGGTGNLGISNEQFF.

The chain is built from TRBV4-3 and TRBJ1-4; no reliable D call. Germline values: CDR1 LGHNA, CDR2 YSLEER. V was trimmed by 1 base and J by 10 bases, leaving 7 bases between them. The CDR3 totals 12 residues. This chain's CDR3 is CASSQVEGKLFF. The CDR3 DNA reads TGCGCCAGCAGCCAAGTAGAGGGAAAACTGTTTTTT.

This chain uses TRBV5-1 with TRBJ1-4; D is perhaps TRBD1 (5 bases). The CDR3 loop spans 16 amino acids. V was pared by 4 bases and J by 0 bases, with 13 bases between. Germline V CDR1 and CDR2: SGHRS, YFSETQ. CDR3 bases: TGCGCCAGCAGCCCGGGGGTCGATACAACTAATGAAAAACTGTTTTTT. Its protein product is CASSPGVDTTNEKLFF.

V is TRBV19 and J is TRBJ2-7; 7 bases match TRBD1. Germline V gene data show CDR1 as LNHDA and CDR2 as SQIVND (reference sequence). The CDR3 extends over 12 amino acids. Germline trimming cut 8 bases from V and 3 bases from J; bases unmatched to any gene: 4. The CDR3 spells CASGPGGYEQYF. In DNA form, the CDR3 reads TGTGCCAGTGGTCCAGGGGGCTACGAGCAGTACTTC.

The chain couples TRBV19 to TRBJ2-7, with D tentatively TRBD1 (6 bases). There are 13 residues in the CDR3. Trimming removed 7 bases from V and 0 bases from J, with 10 bases in between. Germline V lookup: CDR1 LNHDA, CDR2 SQIVND (reference sequence). CDR3 DNA: TGTGCCAGTATGGGGGCCCCCTCCTACGAGCAGTACTTC. Translation gives CASMGAPSYEQYF.

This clone is a singleton in its sample. V gene TRBV10-3 combines with J gene TRBJ1-6; no clear D gene. The CDR3 loop spans 14 amino acids. With 4 bases removed from V and 6 bases from J, the gap between germline ends came to 10 bases. CDR1 is ENHRY, CDR2 SYGVKD, per germline. The CDR3 coding sequence is TGTGCCATCAGTGGACCCGGGGTTAATTCACCCCTCCACTTT. This translates into CAISGPGVNSPLHF.

The rearrangement joins TRBV19 to TRBJ1-1; D gene ambiguous. Germline-derived CDR1 and CDR2 are LNHDA and SQIVND (reference sequence). Trimming stripped 6 bases from V and 1 base from J, with 9 bases between. There are 13 residues in the CDR3. The CDR3 region is CASSGERNTEAFF. CDR3 in DNA: TGTGCCAGTAGCGGAGAGAGGAACACTGAAGCTTTCTTT.

The chain uses TRBV12-5 and TRBJ1-2; possibly TRBD1 for D (5 bases). The CDR3 has 13 amino acids. Germline V CDR1 and CDR2: LGHNT, FRNRAP. With 3 bases removed from V and 6 bases from J, the gap between germline ends came to 11 bases. CDR3 in amino acids: CASGFGTLDGYTF. The CDR3 nucleotides read TGTGCTAGTGGTTTCGGGACTTTGGATGGCTACACCTTC.

DNA of the CDR3: TGTGCCAGCAGCTTAAAGGCAGGGGGCTCCTACGAGCAGTACTTC. This gives the protein CASSLKAGGSYEQYF. The rearrangement uses TRBV11-2 and TRBJ2-7; 7 bases match TRBD1. The V segment lost 2 bases and the J segment 0 bases; nucleotides outside the gene matches: 4. Germline-derived CDR1 and CDR2 are SGHAT and FQNNGV. The CDR3 is made up of 15 amino acids.

The sample holds a few counts of this clone. This chain joins TRBV19 and TRBJ1-3; perhaps TRBD1 as D (6 bases). Germline lookup yields CDR1 LNHDA and CDR2 SQIVND (reference sequence). V gave up 7 bases and J gave up 4 bases, with 14 bases separating them. This CDR3 comprises 14 residues. Here the CDR3 reads CASIAAGDGNTIYF. Written as DNA, the CDR3 is TGTGCCAGTATCGCCGCAGGGGACGGAAACACCATATATTTT.

This clone has just one count. This rearrangement joins TRBV30 to TRBJ2-7; tentatively, D is TRBD2 (6 bases). The CDR3 covers 14 residues. Deletions cut 0 bases from V and 2 bases from J, with 11 bases between. CDR1 GTSNPN and CDR2 SVGIG come from the germline V gene (reference sequence). The CDR3 nucleotides read TGTGCCTGGAGTGTACGGTCGGGGGCCTACGAGCAGTACTTC. It is translated as CAWSVRSGAYEQYF.

In regard to this clone: The sample holds other DNA sequences that translate to the same CDR3. The CDR3 region has the DNA TGCGCCAGCAGCACGACAGGCTCGAATGAAAAACTGTTTTTT. Its protein is CASSTTGSNEKLFF. The chain employs TRBV5-1 and TRBJ1-4; D may be TRBD1 (6 bases). The CDR3 loop spans 14 amino acids. Germline values: CDR1 SGHRS, CDR2 YFSETQ. With 4 bases removed from V and 5 bases from J, the gap between germline ends came to 12 bases.

In this sample, this clone turned up many times. The genes are TRBV7-9 and TRBJ2-7; 7 bases align to TRBD1. The ends lost 4 bases at V and 5 bases at J; junction bases unmatched: 11. Germline V lookup: CDR1 SEHNR, CDR2 FQNEAQ (reference sequence). This CDR3 region has 15 residues. CDR3: CASSSPDRPGDEQYF. CDR3 coding DNA: TGTGCCAGCAGCTCCCCGGACAGGCCAGGAGACGAGCAGTACTTC.

The J gene is TRBJ2-4, the V gene TRBV5-1, with TRBD2 identical over 8 bases. With 2 bases clipped from V and 0 bases from J, the junction kept 7 bases outside the gene matches. The CDR3 contains 17 residues. Germline CDR1 is SGHRS and CDR2 is YFSETQ. CDR3 bases: TGCGCCAGCAGCTTCCCGAGCGGGGGTCTAGCCAAAAACATTCAGTACTTC. It encodes CASSFPSGGLAKNIQYF.

The table lists this clone with a count of one. The chain is built from TRBV11-3 and TRBJ2-1; the D gene is possibly TRBD1 (6 bases). The CDR3 length is 15 residues. From germline, CDR1 is SGHNT and CDR2 YENEEA. V was pared by 5 bases and J by 6 bases, with 17 bases between. CDR3 amino acids: CASSLDSRSFNEQFF. For the CDR3, the DNA is TGTGCCAGCAGCCTGGACAGCCGAAGTTTCAATGAGCAGTTCTTC.

This clone appeared once. The chain joins TRBV11-2 to TRBJ2-1; 9 bases agree with TRBD2. Germline V CDR1 and CDR2: SGHAT, FQNNGV. CDR3 length equals 16 residues. The V and J ends lost 3 bases and 7 bases, in that order; junction bases with no gene match: 10. The CDR3 coding sequence is TGTGCCAGCAGCTTGTTTAGCGGGGGCCCCCTTAATGAGCAGTTCTTC. Protein: CASSLFSGGPLNEQFF.

The genes are TRBV7-9 and TRBJ2-7; 8 nucleotides line up with TRBD1. The CDR3 runs 15 residues. V lost 5 bases to trimming and J lost 1 base; unmatched junction nucleotides: 7. Germline V gene lookup returns CDR1 SEHNR and CDR2 FQNEAQ (reference sequence). The CDR3 DNA follows: TGTGCCAGCAGCCCCGGCGACAGGGGTTCCTACGAGCAGTACTTC. Its protein product is CASSPGDRGSYEQYF.

This chain connects TRBV10-3 to TRBJ1-2; D is possibly TRBD1 (6 bases). The CDR3 runs to 14 residues. The germline V gene encodes CDR1 ENHRY and CDR2 SYGVKD. Trimming removed 3 bases at V and 4 bases at J, with 12 bases between. This chain's CDR3 is CAISDQGMSYGYTF. In DNA, the CDR3 is TGTGCCATCAGTGATCAGGGGATGAGCTATGGCTACACCTTC.

V is TRBV6-1 and J is TRBJ1-2; D may be TRBD1 (5 bases). Per the germline V gene, CDR1 is MNHNS and CDR2 is SASEGT. The CDR3 consists of 17 residues. V was shortened by 3 bases and J by 6 bases, with 23 bases between the two germline ends. The CDR3 nucleotides are TGTGCCAGCAGTGATAATGGTGTAGGGTCAGGGAAGAATGGCTACACCTTC. Its translation: CASSDNGVGSGKNGYTF.

This clone showed up just a few times. The chain recombines TRBV7-9 with TRBJ2-7, with 8 bases that match TRBD1. V was pared by 3 bases and J by 6 bases, with 16 bases of the junction left unmatched. The CDR3 loop spans 17 amino acids. Germline V CDR1 and CDR2: SEHNR, FQNEAQ (reference sequence). The CDR3: CASSFPRTGSIKVEQYF. The CDR3 region has the DNA TGTGCCAGCAGCTTCCCACGGACAGGGAGCATTAAAGTCGAGCAGTACTTC.

This chain links TRBV5-5 with TRBJ2-7; 8 nucleotides align to TRBD1. CDR1 and CDR2 from the germline V gene are SGHKS and YYEKEE (reference sequence). The CDR3 extends over 14 amino acids. V shed 3 bases and J 4 bases; nucleotides not matched to a gene: 6. The CDR3 spells CASSSRDRRYEQYF. For the CDR3, the DNA is TGTGCCAGCAGCTCACGGGACAGGAGGTACGAGCAGTACTTC.

The genes are TRBV27 and TRBJ2-7; 7 positions match TRBD1. J lost 4 bases, V lost 9 bases, and 12 bases had no gene match. The length of the CDR3 is 14 residues. From germline, CDR1 is MNHEY and CDR2 SMNVEV (reference sequence). This chain's CDR3 is CASSAGTESYEQYF. The CDR3 DNA sequence: TGTGCCAGTAGTGCCGGGACAGAGTCATACGAGCAGTACTTC.

This chain joins TRBV2 and TRBJ2-3; 8 bases are shared with TRBD2. V lost 8 bases, J lost 1 base, and 5 bases stayed unmatched. Germline CDR1 reads SNHLY; CDR2 reads FYNNEI. The CDR3 has 14 residues. The DNA for the CDR3 is TGTGCCAGCGGCGGGGGGCGGGGCACAGATACGCAGTATTTT. It specifies CASGGGRGTDTQYF.

V usage is TRBV19 and J usage is TRBJ1-4, with D hard to call. This CDR3 comprises 15 residues. V dropped 3 bases and J dropped 0 bases, with 8 bases sitting between them. CDR1 is LNHDA and CDR2 is SQIVND in the germline V gene (reference sequence). CDR3 coding DNA: TGTGCCAGTAGTATCTCCGGGGCAACTAATGAAAAACTGTTTTTT. It translates to CASSISGATNEKLFF.

The V and J genes are TRBV10-1 and TRBJ2-5; the D gene is possibly TRBD1 (5 bases). Near its end, the DNA agrees better with TRBJ2-7, so the J call may be wrong. Germline V gives CDR1 WNHNN, CDR2 SYGVQD (reference sequence). The CDR3 runs 17 residues. The CDR3 DNA is TGCGCCAGCCGCTACATTTACCCGACAGAGAGTACCTACGAGCAGTACTTC. Translating it yields CASRYIYPTESTYEQYF.

The gene calls are TRBV6-5 and TRBJ2-5; TRBD1 agrees at 8 bases. The V gene's germline CDR1 is MNHEY and CDR2 SVGAGI. The CDR3 has 15 amino acids. J was trimmed by 5 bases and V by 0 bases; bases with no gene match: 5. CDR3 residues: CASSYSSQGVETQYF. The CDR3 nucleotides read TGTGCCAGCAGTTACTCGTCACAGGGGGTGGAGACCCAGTACTTC.

This clone occurred a few times. This sequence joins TRBV11-3 and TRBJ2-7; possible D gene TRBD2, 6 bases. Trimming left V 1 base short and J 2 bases short, with 12 bases between. The CDR3 consists of 15 residues. The V gene's germline CDR1 is SGHNT and CDR2 YENEEA. CDR3 coding DNA: TGTGCCAGCAGCTTAGTGGCCCGCGGGACCTACGAGCAGTACTTC. As protein: CASSLVARGTYEQYF.

J is TRBJ2-3 and V is TRBV10-2; 8 nucleotides align to TRBD2. Looked up from germline, CDR1 is WSHSY and CDR2 is SAAADI. There are 14 residues in the CDR3. J gave up 4 bases and V 7 bases, and 7 bases lay outside the gene matches. In DNA, the CDR3 is TGCGCCAGCACACCCGGGGGGGCCCCAGATACGCAGTATTTT. Translating it yields CASTPGGAPDTQYF.

This rearrangement joins TRBV27 to TRBJ2-1; maybe TRBD2 (5 bases). V was trimmed by 2 bases and J by 8 bases, leaving 10 bases between them. Germline V gene data show CDR1 as MNHEY and CDR2 as SMNVEV (reference sequence). The CDR3 is made up of 13 amino acids. The chain's CDR3 is CASSLGLVDEQFF. The CDR3 DNA reads TGTGCCAGCAGTTTAGGACTGGTGGATGAGCAGTTCTTC.